This TCR beta chain was identified in a study of regulatory T cells. Notes on the study in general: In CD3G-deficient patients, conventional CD4+ T cells were enriched for hydrophobic CDR3 residues at positions 6 and 7.

The primer mix had 52 TRBV and 13 TRBJ primers. Measured with immunoSEQ multiplex PCR; TCRdb has only the in-frame clones, and not every one. The repertoire holds approximately 18,000 clones, with more than 65% as singletons. Patients, 2 to 39 years old, had expanded memory T-cell proportions. Regulatory (CD25-high CD127-low) and conventional (CD25-low CD127-high) CD4+ T cells were sorted separately. Germline V gives CDR1 DFQATT, CDR2 SNEGSKA (reference sequence). V lost 6 bases and J lost 8, with 13 bases in between. CDR3 length: 11 residues. About this clone itself: The target antigen is unknown.

The chain employs TRBV20-1 and TRBJ1-1; D is possibly TRBD1 (5 bases). The sequenced sample was conventional CD4+ T cells sorted from blood. This TCR was recovered from a person aged 25-39 years with CD3G deficiency. The CDR3 here is CSASPRAEAFF. The CDR3 DNA reads as TGCAGTGCCTCGCCCAGGGCGGAAGCTTTCTTT.